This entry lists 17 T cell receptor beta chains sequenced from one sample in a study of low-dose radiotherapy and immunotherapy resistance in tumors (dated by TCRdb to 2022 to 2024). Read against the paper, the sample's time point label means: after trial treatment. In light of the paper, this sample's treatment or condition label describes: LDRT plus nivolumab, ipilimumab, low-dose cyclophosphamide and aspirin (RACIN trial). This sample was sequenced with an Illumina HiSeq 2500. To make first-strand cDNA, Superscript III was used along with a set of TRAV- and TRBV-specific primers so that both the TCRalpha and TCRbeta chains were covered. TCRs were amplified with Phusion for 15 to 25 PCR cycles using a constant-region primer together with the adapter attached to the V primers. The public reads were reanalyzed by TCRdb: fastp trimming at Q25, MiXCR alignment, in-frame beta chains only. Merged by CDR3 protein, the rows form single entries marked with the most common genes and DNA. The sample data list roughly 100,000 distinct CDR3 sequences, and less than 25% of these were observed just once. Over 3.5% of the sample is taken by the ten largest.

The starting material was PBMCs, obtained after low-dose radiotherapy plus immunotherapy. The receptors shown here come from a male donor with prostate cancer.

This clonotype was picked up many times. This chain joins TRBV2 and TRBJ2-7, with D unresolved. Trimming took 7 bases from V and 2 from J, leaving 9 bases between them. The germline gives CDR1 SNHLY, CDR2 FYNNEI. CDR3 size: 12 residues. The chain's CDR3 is CASTIGTYEQYF. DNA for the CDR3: TGTGCCAGCACCATAGGAACCTACGAGCAGTACTTC.

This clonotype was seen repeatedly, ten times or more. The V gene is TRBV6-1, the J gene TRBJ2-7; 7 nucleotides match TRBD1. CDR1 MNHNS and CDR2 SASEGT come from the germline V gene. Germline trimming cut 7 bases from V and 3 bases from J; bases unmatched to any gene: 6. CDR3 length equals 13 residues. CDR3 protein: CASNRDRFYEQYF. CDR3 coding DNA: TGTGCCAGCAACCGGGACAGATTCTACGAGCAGTACTTC.

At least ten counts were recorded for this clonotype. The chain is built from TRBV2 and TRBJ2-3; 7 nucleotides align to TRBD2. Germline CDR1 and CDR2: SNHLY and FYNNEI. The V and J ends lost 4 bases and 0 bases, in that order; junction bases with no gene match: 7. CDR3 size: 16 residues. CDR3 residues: CASSGWAGESTDTQYF. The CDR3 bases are TGTGCCAGCAGTGGGTGGGCGGGGGAAAGCACAGATACGCAGTATTTT.

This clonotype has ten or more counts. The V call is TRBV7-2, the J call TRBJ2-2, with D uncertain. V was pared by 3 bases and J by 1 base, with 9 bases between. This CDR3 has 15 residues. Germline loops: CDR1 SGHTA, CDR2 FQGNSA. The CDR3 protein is CASSFMIGNTGELFF. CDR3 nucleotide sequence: TGTGCCAGCAGCTTCATGATTGGGAACACCGGGGAGCTGTTTTTT.

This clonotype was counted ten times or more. CDR3 residues: CASSPSGQGYNEQFF. The CDR3 bases are TGTGCCAGCAGCCCCTCGGGACAGGGGTACAATGAGCAGTTCTTC. The genes are TRBV7-9 and TRBJ2-1; 10 positions match TRBD1. The CDR3 has 15 residues. V dropped 5 bases and J dropped 4; count of bases not matched to a gene: 5. Germline lookup yields CDR1 SEHNR and CDR2 FQNEAQ (reference sequence).

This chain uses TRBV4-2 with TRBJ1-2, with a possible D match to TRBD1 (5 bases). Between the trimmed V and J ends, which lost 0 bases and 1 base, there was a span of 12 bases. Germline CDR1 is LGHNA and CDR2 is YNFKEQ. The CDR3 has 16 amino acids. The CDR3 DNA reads TGTGCCAGCAGCCAAGAAACGAGGGACCTTAACTATGGCTACACCTTC. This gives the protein CASSQETRDLNYGYTF.

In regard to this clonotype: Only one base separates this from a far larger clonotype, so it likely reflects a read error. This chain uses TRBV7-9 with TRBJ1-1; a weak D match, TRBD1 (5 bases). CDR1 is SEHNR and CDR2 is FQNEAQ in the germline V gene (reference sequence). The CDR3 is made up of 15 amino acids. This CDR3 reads CASSWSGAPNTEDFF. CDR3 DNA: TGTGCCAGCAGCTGGTCCGGGGCCCCGAACACTGAAGATTTCTTT.

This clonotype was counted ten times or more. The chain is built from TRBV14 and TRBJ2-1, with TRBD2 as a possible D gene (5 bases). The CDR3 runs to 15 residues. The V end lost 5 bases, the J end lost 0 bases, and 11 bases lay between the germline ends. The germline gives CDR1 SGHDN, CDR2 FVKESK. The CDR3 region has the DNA TGTGCCAGCAGCATGTTGGGGAGCTCCTACAATGAGCAGTTCTTC. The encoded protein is CASSMLGSSYNEQFF.

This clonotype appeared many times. CDR3 amino acids: CATSRDSGRSYEQYF. The CDR3, as DNA: TGTGCCACCAGCAGAGACTCCGGGAGGTCCTACGAGCAGTACTTC. This chain uses TRBV15 with TRBJ2-7, with TRBD2 identical over 7 bases. Unmatched junction bases numbered 3, after V lost 0 bases and J lost 1 base. From germline, CDR1 is LNHNV and CDR2 YYDKDF (reference sequence). This CDR3 region has 15 residues.

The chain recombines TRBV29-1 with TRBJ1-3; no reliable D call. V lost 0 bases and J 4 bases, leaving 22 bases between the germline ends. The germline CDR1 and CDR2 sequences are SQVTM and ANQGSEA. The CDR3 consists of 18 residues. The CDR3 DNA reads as TGCAGCGTTGAAGATCGCCCGAAACAGCCAGCAGGAGGAAACACCATATATTTT. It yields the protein CSVEDRPKQPAGGNTIYF. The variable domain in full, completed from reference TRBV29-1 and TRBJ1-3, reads SAVISQKPSRDICQRGTSLTIQCQVDSQVTMMFWYRQQPGQSLTLIATANQGSEATYESGFVIDKFPISRPNLTFSTLTVSNMSPEDSSIYLCSVEDRPKQPAGGNTIYFGEGSWLTVV.

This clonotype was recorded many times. The chain's CDR3 is CASSEHRGRMNEQFF. CDR3 bases: TGTGCCAGCAGTGAACACCGCGGGAGGATGAATGAGCAGTTCTTC. The rearrangement uses TRBV6-1 and TRBJ2-1; 8 bases line up with TRBD2. The CDR3 spans 15 residues. Losses at the gene ends were 2 bases for V and 7 bases for J; bases not matched to a gene: 7. CDR1 is MNHNS and CDR2 is SASEGT in the germline V gene.

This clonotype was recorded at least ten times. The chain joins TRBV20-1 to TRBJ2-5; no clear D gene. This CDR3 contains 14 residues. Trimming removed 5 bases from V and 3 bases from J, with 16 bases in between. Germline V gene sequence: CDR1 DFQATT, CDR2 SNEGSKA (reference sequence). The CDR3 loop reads CSAPRVPIEETQYF. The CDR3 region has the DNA TGCAGTGCTCCTAGAGTACCTATCGAAGAGACCCAGTACTTC.

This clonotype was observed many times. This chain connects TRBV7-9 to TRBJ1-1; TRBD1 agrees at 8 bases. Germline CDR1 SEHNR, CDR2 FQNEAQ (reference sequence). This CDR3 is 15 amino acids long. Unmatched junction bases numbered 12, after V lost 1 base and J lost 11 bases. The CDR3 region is CASSLGDDRGVFAFF. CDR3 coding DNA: TGTGCCAGCAGCTTAGGCGACGACAGGGGAGTTTTTGCTTTCTTT.

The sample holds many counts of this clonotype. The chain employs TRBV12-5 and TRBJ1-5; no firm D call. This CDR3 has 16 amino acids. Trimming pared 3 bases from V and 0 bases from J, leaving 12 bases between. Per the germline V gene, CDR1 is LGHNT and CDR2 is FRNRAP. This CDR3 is CASGFLWEDSNQPQHF. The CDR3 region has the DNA TGTGCTAGTGGTTTTTTATGGGAGGATAGCAATCAGCCCCAGCATTTT.

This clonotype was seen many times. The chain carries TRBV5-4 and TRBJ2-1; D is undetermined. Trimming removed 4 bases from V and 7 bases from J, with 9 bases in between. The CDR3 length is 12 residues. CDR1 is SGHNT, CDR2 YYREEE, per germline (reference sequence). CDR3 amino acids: CASSRTENEQFF. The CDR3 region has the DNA TGTGCCAGCAGCAGAACGGAAAATGAGCAGTTCTTC.

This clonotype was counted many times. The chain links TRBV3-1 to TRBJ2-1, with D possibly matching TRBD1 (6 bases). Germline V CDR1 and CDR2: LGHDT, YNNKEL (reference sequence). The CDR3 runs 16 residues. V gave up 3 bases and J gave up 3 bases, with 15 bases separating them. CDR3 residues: CASSQAGQGYYNEQFF. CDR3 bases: TGTGCCAGCAGCCAGGCGGGTCAGGGGTACTACAATGAGCAGTTCTTC.

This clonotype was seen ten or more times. The chain's CDR3 is CASSLAKASNYGYTF. In DNA, the CDR3 is TGCGCCAGCAGCTTGGCCAAGGCCTCTAACTATGGCTACACCTTC. The chain is built from TRBV5-1 and TRBJ1-2; D ambiguous. Per germline, CDR1 SGHRS and CDR2 YFSETQ. V shed 0 bases and J shed 0 bases, with 9 bases lying between them. CDR3 length: 15 amino acids.